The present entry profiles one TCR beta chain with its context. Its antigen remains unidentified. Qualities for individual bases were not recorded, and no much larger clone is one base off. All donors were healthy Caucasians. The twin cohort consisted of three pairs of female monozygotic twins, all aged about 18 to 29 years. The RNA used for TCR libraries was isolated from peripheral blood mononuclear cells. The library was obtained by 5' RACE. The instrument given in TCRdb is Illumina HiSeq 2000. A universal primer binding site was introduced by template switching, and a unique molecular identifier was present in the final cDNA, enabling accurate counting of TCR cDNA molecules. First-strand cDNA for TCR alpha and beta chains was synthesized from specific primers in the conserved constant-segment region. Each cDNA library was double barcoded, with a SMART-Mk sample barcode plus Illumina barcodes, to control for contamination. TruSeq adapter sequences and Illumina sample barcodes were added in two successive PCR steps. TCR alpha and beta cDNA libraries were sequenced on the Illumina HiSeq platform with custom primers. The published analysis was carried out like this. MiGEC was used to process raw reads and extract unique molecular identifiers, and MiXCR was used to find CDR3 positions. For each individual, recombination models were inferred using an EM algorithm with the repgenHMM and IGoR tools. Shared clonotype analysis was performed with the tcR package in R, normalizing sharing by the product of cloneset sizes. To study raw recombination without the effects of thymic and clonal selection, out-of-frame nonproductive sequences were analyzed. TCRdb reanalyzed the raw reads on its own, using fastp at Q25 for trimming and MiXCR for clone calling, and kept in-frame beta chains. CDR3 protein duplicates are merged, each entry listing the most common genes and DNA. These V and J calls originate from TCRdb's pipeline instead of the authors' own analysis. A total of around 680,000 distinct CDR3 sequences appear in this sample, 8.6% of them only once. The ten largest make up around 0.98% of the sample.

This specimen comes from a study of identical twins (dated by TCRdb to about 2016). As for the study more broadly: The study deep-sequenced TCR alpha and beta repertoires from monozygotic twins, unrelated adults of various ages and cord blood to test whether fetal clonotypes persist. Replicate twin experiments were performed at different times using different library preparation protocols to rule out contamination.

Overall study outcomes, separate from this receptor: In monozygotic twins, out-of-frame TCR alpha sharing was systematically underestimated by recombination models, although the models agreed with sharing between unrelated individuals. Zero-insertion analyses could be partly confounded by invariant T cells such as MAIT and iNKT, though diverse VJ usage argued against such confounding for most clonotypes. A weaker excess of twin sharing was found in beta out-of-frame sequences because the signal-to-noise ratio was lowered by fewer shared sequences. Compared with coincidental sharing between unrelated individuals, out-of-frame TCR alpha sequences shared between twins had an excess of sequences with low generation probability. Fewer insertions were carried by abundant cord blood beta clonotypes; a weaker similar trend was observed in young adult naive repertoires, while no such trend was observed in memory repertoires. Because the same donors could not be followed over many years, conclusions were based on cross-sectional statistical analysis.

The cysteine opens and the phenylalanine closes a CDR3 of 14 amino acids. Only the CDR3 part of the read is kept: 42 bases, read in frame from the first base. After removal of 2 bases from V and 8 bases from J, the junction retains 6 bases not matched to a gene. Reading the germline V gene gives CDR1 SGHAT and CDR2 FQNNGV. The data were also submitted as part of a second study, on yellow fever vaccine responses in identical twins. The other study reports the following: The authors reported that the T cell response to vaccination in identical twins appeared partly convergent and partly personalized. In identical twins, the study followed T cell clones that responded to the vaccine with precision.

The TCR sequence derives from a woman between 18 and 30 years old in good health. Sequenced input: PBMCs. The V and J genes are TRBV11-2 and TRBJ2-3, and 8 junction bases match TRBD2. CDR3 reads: CASSLMRGEGTQYF. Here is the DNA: TGTGCCAGCAGCTTAATGCGGGGGGAGGGTACGCAGTATTTT.